Below are 22 T cell receptor beta chains sequenced from a single sample in a study of blood T cell repertoires in COVID-19. Profiled with immunoSEQ multiplex PCR; TCRdb holds only in-frame clones, not every one. The data contain about 53,000 clones, around nine tenths of them singletons. What was sequenced was peripheral blood. These receptors all stem from a man in his fifties with acute or convalescent COVID-19.

V is TRBV10-3 and J is TRBJ1-1, with D possibly TRBD1 on 5 matching bases. The CDR3 has 13 residues. Germline V gene sequence: CDR1 ENHRY, CDR2 SYGVKD. Trimming pared 10 bases from V and 0 bases from J, leaving 12 bases between. In nucleotides, the CDR3 is TGTGCCACGGCGGACACGCTGAACACTGAAGCTTTCTTT. Translating gives CATADTLNTEAFF.

The chain couples TRBV15 to TRBJ1-1, with 11 bases that match TRBD1. Trimming cost V 5 bases and J 4 bases; bases outside gene matches: 9. The CDR3 is made up of 16 amino acids. Germline V gene data show CDR1 as LNHNV and CDR2 as YYDKDF (reference sequence). CDR3 bases: TGTGCCACCAGCTCCCACCTAGGGACAGGGGGCACTGAAGCTTTCTTT. Its protein product is CATSSHLGTGGTEAFF.

The CDR3 loop reads CASSRQGGTEAFF. In DNA form, the CDR3 reads TGTGCCAGCAGCAGACAGGGAGGAACTGAAGCTTTCTTT. The chain carries TRBV11-2 and TRBJ1-1, with 7 positions matching TRBD1. From germline, CDR1 is SGHAT and CDR2 FQNNGV. The CDR3 runs to 13 residues. The J segment lost 5 bases and the V segment lost 5 bases, leaving 5 bases of the junction unmatched.

The genes are TRBV7-2 and TRBJ2-3; possible D gene TRBD1, 5 bases. This CDR3 is built from 15 residues. V gave up 7 bases and J gave up 0 bases, with 14 bases separating them. Looked up from germline, CDR1 is SGHTA and CDR2 is FQGNSA. The CDR3 bases are TGTGCCAGCACTCCACTTAGGGGCAGCACAGATACGCAGTATTTT. This encodes CASTPLRGSTDTQYF.

This chain connects TRBV28 to TRBJ2-6, with TRBD1 matching 7 bases. The CDR3 loop spans 15 amino acids. CDR1 MDHEN and CDR2 SYDVKM come from the germline V gene. The V segment lost 4 bases and the J segment 3 bases; nucleotides outside the gene matches: 3. The CDR3, as DNA: TGTGCCAGCAGTTCGACAGGGTTTGGGGCCAACGTCCTGACTTTC. Translation gives CASSSTGFGANVLTF.

This clone was seen more than once but under ten times. This sequence joins TRBV18 and TRBJ1-6, with D tentatively TRBD1 (5 bases). CDR3 length: 14 amino acids. The germline V gene has CDR1 KGHSH and CDR2 LQKENI. The V gene lost 3 bases and the J gene lost 6 bases, with 9 bases spanning the gap. The CDR3 loop is CASSPQGSNSPLHF. CDR3 coding DNA: TGTGCCAGCTCACCGCAGGGATCTAATTCACCCCTCCACTTT.

V usage is TRBV10-3 and J usage is TRBJ1-1; D is unclear. Trimming removed 3 bases at V and 5 bases at J, with 13 bases between. Germline CDR1 ENHRY, CDR2 SYGVKD. The CDR3 extends over 14 amino acids. CDR3 loop: CAISDARDNTEAFF. The CDR3 DNA follows: TGTGCCATCAGTGACGCTAGAGATAATACTGAAGCTTTCTTT.

This chain joins TRBV5-1 and TRBJ1-3; tentatively, D is TRBD1 (5 bases). Trimming pared 3 bases from V and 4 bases from J, leaving 11 bases between. The V gene's germline CDR1 is SGHRS and CDR2 YFSETQ. This CDR3 region has 14 residues. This chain's CDR3 is CASSSGSAGNTIYF. Here the CDR3 DNA reads TGCGCCAGCAGCTCAGGGTCTGCGGGAAACACCATATATTTT.

CDR3 coding DNA: TGCGCCAGCAACGACCCAGGGGGGTCTGGAAACACCATATATTTT. Its protein product is CASNDPGGSGNTIYF. V is TRBV5-1 and J is TRBJ1-3; 7 bases are shared with TRBD1. Germline CDR1 is SGHRS and CDR2 is YFSETQ. The CDR3 runs 15 residues. J was trimmed by 1 base and V by 6 bases; bases with no gene match: 7.

This clone was seen just once. The CDR3 loop reads CASSWGLEAYEQYF. Written as DNA, the CDR3 is TGTGCCAGCAGTTGGGGACTAGAAGCCTACGAGCAGTACTTC. The chain employs TRBV27 and TRBJ2-7; 8 bases line up with TRBD2. The CDR3 runs to 14 residues. Germline trimming cut 4 bases from V and 2 bases from J; bases unmatched to any gene: 4. Per the germline V gene, CDR1 is MNHEY and CDR2 is SMNVEV (reference sequence).

This clone was seen once. The V call is TRBV2, the J call TRBJ1-1; D is undetermined. V dropped 2 bases and J dropped 0 bases, with 4 bases sitting between them. The CDR3 runs to 13 residues. CDR1 and CDR2 (germline): SNHLY, FYNNEI. The CDR3 nucleotides read TGTGCCAGCAGTGAATCTGTGAACACTGAAGCTTTCTTT. Encoded protein: CASSESVNTEAFF.

The CDR3 region is CASSLLRRTETLRMDTEAFF. The DNA for the CDR3 is TGTGCCAGCAGCCTCCTCAGGCGGACAGAGACTTTAAGGATGGACACTGAAGCTTTCTTT. This rearrangement joins TRBV7-6 to TRBJ1-1; a possible D gene is TRBD1 (6 bases). The V and J ends lost 5 bases and 3 bases respectively, with 31 bases between them. Germline-derived CDR1 and CDR2 are SGHVS and FNYEAQ. This CDR3 spans 20 amino acids.

The V gene is TRBV9, the J gene TRBJ2-3; weak D call: TRBD2 (5 bases). The V and J ends lost 2 bases and 5 bases respectively, with 15 bases between them. CDR3 length: 15 residues. Germline V CDR1 and CDR2: SGDLS, YYNGEE. CDR3 nucleotides: TGTGCCAGCAGCGTTCTTGAGGGCCGGAGAGATACGCAGTATTTT. It is translated as CASSVLEGRRDTQYF.

The chain joins TRBV2 to TRBJ1-5; possibly TRBD1 for D (5 bases). Germline assignment: CDR1 SNHLY and CDR2 FYNNEI. Trimming removed 0 bases at V and 7 bases at J, with 13 bases between. The CDR3 consists of 15 residues. CDR3 loop: CASSEALQGVQPQHF. The CDR3 region has the DNA TGTGCCAGCAGTGAAGCGCTTCAGGGCGTACAGCCCCAGCATTTT.

V and J are TRBV25-1 and TRBJ2-1, with D hard to call. The germline gives CDR1 MGHDK, CDR2 SYGVNS. Trimming took 0 bases from V and 5 from J, leaving 14 bases between them. There are 16 residues in the CDR3. The CDR3: CASSEYSPLRDNEQFF. DNA for the CDR3: TGTGCCAGCAGTGAATACTCTCCCTTAAGAGACAATGAGCAGTTCTTC.

This clone was seen a few times. The rearrangement uses TRBV14 and TRBJ2-7; D may be TRBD1 (5 bases). The CDR3 spans 13 residues. Trimming removed 1 base from V and 4 bases from J, with 8 bases in between. The germline CDR1 and CDR2 sequences are SGHDN and FVKESK. The CDR3 region is CASSQGPGYEQYF. DNA for the CDR3: TGTGCCAGCAGCCAAGGGCCAGGGTACGAGCAGTACTTC.

This chain joins TRBV6-5 and TRBJ2-5; a possible D gene is TRBD1 (6 bases). This CDR3 spans 14 amino acids. Deletions cut 6 bases from V and 2 bases from J, with 13 bases between. The germline V gene encodes CDR1 MNHEY and CDR2 SVGAGI. This CDR3 is CASRPGQLQETQYF. The CDR3 DNA sequence: TGTGCCAGCAGGCCGGGACAATTACAAGAGACCCAGTACTTC.

The genes are TRBV2 and TRBJ2-2; D unclear. The CDR3 length is 15 residues. Trimming removed 7 bases from V and 6 bases from J, with 18 bases in between. From germline, CDR1 is SNHLY and CDR2 FYNNEI. The CDR3 region is CASIISARTSGELFF. CDR3 in DNA: TGTGCCAGCATTATCTCCGCTAGAACTTCCGGGGAGCTGTTTTTT.

This chain connects TRBV2 to TRBJ1-6, with D perhaps TRBD1 (6 bases). Germline V gene sequence: CDR1 SNHLY, CDR2 FYNNEI. The CDR3 extends over 15 amino acids. V dropped 0 bases and J dropped 11 bases, with 14 bases sitting between them. In DNA, the CDR3 is TGTGCCAGCAGTGAAGCGCGGCAGGGGAATCCACCCCTCCACTTT. Amino acid sequence: CASSEARQGNPPLHF.

The genes are TRBV19 and TRBJ2-7; a weak D match, TRBD1 (6 bases). The germline gives CDR1 LNHDA, CDR2 SQIVND (reference sequence). The CDR3 spans 16 residues. Trimming shortened V by 9 bases and J by 0 bases, and 21 bases separated the two germline ends. The CDR3 loop reads CASPRNPGHPSYEQYF. CDR3 coding DNA: TGTGCCAGCCCCCGAAACCCGGGACACCCCTCCTACGAGCAGTACTTC.

The V call is TRBV10-1, the J call TRBJ1-1; the D is unclear. The ends were cut back, 2 bases at V and 3 bases at J, with 7 bases in the middle. Germline values: CDR1 WNHNN, CDR2 SYGVQD (reference sequence). This CDR3 region has 13 residues. The CDR3 DNA is TGCGCCAGCAGTGAGCTGATAGACACTGAAGCTTTCTTT. Translating gives CASSELIDTEAFF.

The chain recombines TRBV6-6 with TRBJ2-5; the D is unclear. The length of the CDR3 is 16 residues. Germline lookup yields CDR1 MNHNY and CDR2 SVGAGI (reference sequence). V lost 0 bases and J lost 5, with 16 bases in between. The CDR3 here is CASSYSSTVGWETQYF. The CDR3, as DNA: TGTGCCAGCAGTTACTCGAGTACAGTAGGCTGGGAGACCCAGTACTTC.